A selection of T cell receptor beta chains follows, all from one sample in a study of OX40 agonist ivuxolimab in advanced cancers. Some clones are missing from TCRdb's copy, which holds only in-frame ones; the method was immunoSEQ multiplex PCR. Counted here are about 83,000 clones, roughly 89% occurring once; the ten biggest clones make up 8.4%. The sequencing used CD4+ or CD8+ T cells sorted from blood, collected in a trial of the OX40 agonist ivuxolimab. Receptor source: an adult with an advanced solid tumor such as melanoma, head and neck, liver or kidney cancer. CDR3s include the opening cysteine and the closing phenylalanine or tryptophan. D genes are given only for firm matches. Rows give clone size only sometimes, using once, few, many, or a class for an expanded clone.

V: TRBV6-6; D: -; size: -; J: TRBJ1-1; DNA: TGTGCCAGCACGGACAGCAACGCGGGAGCTTTCTTT; CDR3: CASTDSNAGAFF
V: TRBV14; D: TRBD2; size: -; J: TRBJ2-7; DNA: TGTGCCAGCAGCCTTGGCGGGGGGGGCGAGCAGTACTTC; CDR3: CASSLGGGGEQYF
V: TRBV7-4; D: TRBD1; size: -; J: TRBJ1-2; DNA: TGTGCCAGCAGCTCCCCCGAGGGTTTTGGGCAGGGGGTAAGGGGCTACACCTTC; CDR3: CASSSPEGFGQGVRGYTF
V: TRBV30; D: -; size: -; J: TRBJ1-1; DNA: TGTGCCTGGAGTTCCGTGTTCAAATTCGACACTGAAGCTTTCTTT; CDR3: CAWSSVFKFDTEAFF
V: TRBV5-5; D: -; size: -; J: TRBJ1-4; DNA: TGTGCCAGCAGTTTACCTGGGGAGGGGACTAATGAAAAACTGTTTTTT; CDR3: CASSLPGEGTNEKLFF
V: TRBV2; D: -; size: -; J: TRBJ1-4; DNA: TGTGCCAGCAGCGAATGGCCAGCAACTAATGAAAAACTGTTTTTT; CDR3: CASSEWPATNEKLFF
V: TRBV19; D: -; size: -; J: TRBJ1-5; DNA: TGTGCCAGTAGTATTCGCGACAGGTTCCAGCCCCAGCATTTT; CDR3: CASSIRDRFQPQHF
V: TRBV29-1; D: -; size: -; J: TRBJ2-4; DNA: TGCAGCGTTGTAGGGACCATTCAGTACTTC; CDR3: CSVVGTIQYF
V: TRBV9; D: -; size: -; J: TRBJ2-7; DNA: TGTGCCAGCAGCGTAGGTGGGATCTCCTACGAGCAGTACTTC; CDR3: CASSVGGISYEQYF
V: TRBV6-5; D: TRBD2; size: -; J: TRBJ2-1; DNA: TGTGCCAGCAGTTACTATGGGGCGGGAGGAGACGGTGAGCAGTTCTTC; CDR3: CASSYYGAGGDGEQFF
V: TRBV7-3; D: -; size: -; J: TRBJ2-3; DNA: TGTGCCAGCAGCTTAGGGGGGAACACAGATACGCAGTATTTT; CDR3: CASSLGGNTDTQYF
V: TRBV7-2; D: -; size: once; J: TRBJ1-2; DNA: TGTGCCAGCAGCTTCCTCGGGTCGGGCTATGGCTACACCTTC; CDR3: CASSFLGSGYGYTF
V: TRBV6-5; D: TRBD1; size: -; J: TRBJ1-3; DNA: TGTGCCAGCAGTTACCTCCCGGGACAGAGAAACACCATATATTTT; CDR3: CASSYLPGQRNTIYF
V: TRBV11-3; D: -; size: few; J: TRBJ1-6; DNA: TGTGCCAGCAGCTGGGGAGATTCACCCCTCCACTTT; CDR3: CASSWGDSPLHF
V: TRBV6-6; D: -; size: once; J: TRBJ2-7; DNA: TGTGCCAGCAGTTACTCGAGGTACGAGCAGTACTTC; CDR3: CASSYSRYEQYF
V: TRBV30; D: -; size: -; J: TRBJ1-2; DNA: TGTGCCTGGAAAGGGTATGGCTACACCTTC; CDR3: CAWKGYGYTF